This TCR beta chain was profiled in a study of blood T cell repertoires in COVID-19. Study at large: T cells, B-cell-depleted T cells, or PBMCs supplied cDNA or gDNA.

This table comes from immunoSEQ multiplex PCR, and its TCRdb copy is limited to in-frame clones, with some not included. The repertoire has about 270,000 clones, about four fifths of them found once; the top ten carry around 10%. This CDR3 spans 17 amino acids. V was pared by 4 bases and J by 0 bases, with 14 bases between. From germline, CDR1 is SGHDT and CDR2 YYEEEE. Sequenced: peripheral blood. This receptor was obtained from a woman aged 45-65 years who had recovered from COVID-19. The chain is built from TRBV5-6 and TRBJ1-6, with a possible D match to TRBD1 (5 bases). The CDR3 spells CASSGGGSSSYNSPLHF. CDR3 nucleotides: TGTGCCAGCAGCGGCGGGGGTTCTAGCTCCTATAATTCACCCCTCCACTTT.